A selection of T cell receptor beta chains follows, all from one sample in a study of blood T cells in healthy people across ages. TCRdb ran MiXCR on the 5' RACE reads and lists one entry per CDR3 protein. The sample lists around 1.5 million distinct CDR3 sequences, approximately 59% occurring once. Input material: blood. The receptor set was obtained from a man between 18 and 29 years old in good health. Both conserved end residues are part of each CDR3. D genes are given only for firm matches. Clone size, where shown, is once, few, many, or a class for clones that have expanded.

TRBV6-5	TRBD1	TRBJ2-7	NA	CASRGTGTSHEQYF	TGTGCCAGCAGAGGGACAGGGACTTCCCACGAGCAGTACTTC
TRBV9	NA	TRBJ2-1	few	CASSVVAKGIGGYNEQFF	TGTGCCAGCAGCGTAGTGGCCAAGGGGATAGGGGGGTACAATGAGCAGTTCTTC
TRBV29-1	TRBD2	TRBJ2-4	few	CSVHGGDVAKNIQYF	TGCAGCGTCCACGGGGGGGACGTTGCCAAAAACATTCAGTACTTC
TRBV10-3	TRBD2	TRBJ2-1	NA	CAISDVAGVKNEQFF	TGTGCCATCAGTGACGTAGCGGGAGTGAAGAATGAGCAGTTCTTC
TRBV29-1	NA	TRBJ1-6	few	CSVQESYNSPLHF	TGCAGCGTTCAGGAATCCTATAATTCACCCCTCCACTTT
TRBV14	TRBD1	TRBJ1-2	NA	CASSQAPGQGYGYTF	TGTGCCAGCAGCCAAGCCCCGGGACAGGGATACGGCTACACCTTC
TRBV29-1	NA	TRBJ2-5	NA	CSARDTYQETQYF	TGCAGCGCCCGGGACACCTATCAAGAGACCCAGTACTTC
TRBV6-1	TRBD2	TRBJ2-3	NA	CASRAATSYTDTQYF	TGTGCCAGCAGAGCCGCGACTAGCTACACAGATACGCAGTATTTT
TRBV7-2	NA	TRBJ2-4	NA	CASSLGPGAKNIQYF	TGTGCCAGCAGCTTAGGACCTGGCGCCAAAAACATTCAGTACTTC
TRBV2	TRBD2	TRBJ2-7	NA	CASSGITGTSPFEQYF	TGTGCCAGCAGTGGAATTACAGGGACTAGCCCCTTCGAGCAGTACTTC
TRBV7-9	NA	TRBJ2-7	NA	CASSSRGGYEQYF	TGTGCCAGCAGTTCCAGGGGGGGCTACGAGCAGTACTTC
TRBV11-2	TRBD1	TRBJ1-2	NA	CASSSYRDSDAYGYTF	TGTGCCAGCAGCTCTTACCGGGACAGTGACGCCTATGGCTACACCTTC
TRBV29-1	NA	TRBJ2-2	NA	CSAMSGELFF	TGCAGCGCGATGTCCGGGGAGCTGTTTTTT
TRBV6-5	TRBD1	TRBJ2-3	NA	CASSSDRGVTDTQYF	TGTGCCAGCAGTTCAGACAGGGGTGTCACAGATACGCAGTATTTT
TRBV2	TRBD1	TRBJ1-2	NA	CASSDGRGDNYGYTF	TGTGCCAGCAGTGATGGCAGGGGGGACAACTATGGCTACACCTTC
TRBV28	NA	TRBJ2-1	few	CASSSPGLEQFF	TGTGCCAGCAGTTCTCCGGGACTCGAGCAGTTCTTC
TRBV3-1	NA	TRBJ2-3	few	CASSQDSGTQYF	TGTGCCAGCAGCCAAGATTCCGGTACGCAGTATTTT
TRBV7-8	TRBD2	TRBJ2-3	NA	CASSVRTSGTSIDTQYF	TGTGCCAGCAGCGTTCGGACTAGCGGGACTAGCATAGATACGCAGTATTTT
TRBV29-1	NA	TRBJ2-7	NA	CSVGGRGHYEQYF	TGCAGCGTTGGGGGTAGGGGCCATTACGAGCAGTACTTC
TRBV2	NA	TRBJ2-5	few	CASRPTGTTAGETQYF	TGTGCCAGCAGGCCGACAGGGACCACAGCGGGAGAGACCCAGTACTTC
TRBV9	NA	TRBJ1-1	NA	CASSARVSGTEAFF	TGTGCCAGCAGCGCGAGGGTTTCGGGCACTGAAGCTTTCTTT
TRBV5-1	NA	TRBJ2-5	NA	CASSLAGMAETQYF	TGCGCCAGCAGCTTGGCGGGGATGGCAGAGACCCAGTACTTC
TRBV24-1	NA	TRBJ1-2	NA	CATSDRRTNYGYTF	TGTGCCACCAGTGATCGCCGGACAAACTATGGCTACACCTTC
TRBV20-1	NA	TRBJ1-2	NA	CSANSAGNNYGYTF	TGCAGTGCTAACTCGGCGGGAAATAACTATGGCTACACCTTC
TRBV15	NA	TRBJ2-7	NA	CATSRADYNEQYF	TGTGCCACCAGCAGAGCCGATTACAATGAGCAGTACTTC
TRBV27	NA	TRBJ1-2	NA	CASSFFQGDYGYTF	TGTGCCAGCAGTTTTTTCCAGGGCGACTATGGCTACACCTTC
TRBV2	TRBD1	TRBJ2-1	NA	CATRQGGLVNEQFF	TGTGCCACCCGACAGGGGGGCCTGGTTAATGAGCAGTTCTTC
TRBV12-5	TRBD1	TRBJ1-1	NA	CASGQSGTALMNTEAFF	TGTGCTAGTGGTCAATCCGGGACAGCCTTAATGAACACTGAAGCTTTCTTT
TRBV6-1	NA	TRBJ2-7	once	CASSAMTTYEQYF	TGTGCCAGCAGTGCGATGACTACCTACGAGCAGTACTTC
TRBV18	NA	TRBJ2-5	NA	CASLSEETQYF	TGTGCCAGCCTTTCAGAAGAGACCCAGTACTTC
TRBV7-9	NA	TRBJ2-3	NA	CASSPTTASTDTQYF	TGTGCCAGCAGCCCCACGACCGCGAGCACAGATACGCAGTATTTT
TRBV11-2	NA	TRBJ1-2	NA	CASSLASGNYGYTF	TGTGCCAGCAGCTTAGCTTCAGGGAACTATGGCTACACCTTC
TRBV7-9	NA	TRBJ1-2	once	CASSLGSIQVTYTF	TGTGCCAGTAGCTTAGGAAGTATTCAGGTTACTTACACCTTC
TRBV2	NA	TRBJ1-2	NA	CASRGAYGYTF	TGTGCCAGCAGGGGGGCCTATGGCTACACCTTC
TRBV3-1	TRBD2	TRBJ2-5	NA	CASSPTPSGGGGTQYF	TGTGCCAGCAGCCCCACCCCTAGCGGGGGGGGAGGGACCCAGTACTTC
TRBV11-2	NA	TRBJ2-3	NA	CAQAKGGDTQYF	TGTGCCCAGGCGAAGGGTGGGGATACGCAGTATTTT
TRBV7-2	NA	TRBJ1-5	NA	CASSSSAGVTNQPQHF	TGTGCCAGCAGTTCCTCCGCCGGGGTCACCAATCAGCCCCAGCATTTT
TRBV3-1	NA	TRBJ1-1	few	CASSQDVGLLEAFF	TGTGCCAGCAGCCAAGATGTGGGGCTGCTCGAAGCTTTCTTT
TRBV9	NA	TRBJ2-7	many	CASSADGYEQYF	TGTGCCAGCAGCGCGGACGGTTACGAGCAGTACTTC
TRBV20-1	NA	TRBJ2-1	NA	CSARVPSNEQFF	TGCAGTGCTAGAGTCCCTTCCAATGAGCAGTTCTTC
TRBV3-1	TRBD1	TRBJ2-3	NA	CASSPRGQGDTQYF	TGTGCCAGCAGCCCCAGGGGACAGGGTGATACGCAGTATTTT
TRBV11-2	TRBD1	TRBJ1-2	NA	CASSPLRDRTHYGYTF	TGTGCCAGCAGCCCCCTCAGGGACAGGACCCACTATGGCTACACCTTC
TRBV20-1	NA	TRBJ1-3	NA	CSAPTVPGNTIYF	TGCAGTGCTCCGACAGTCCCTGGAAACACCATATATTTT
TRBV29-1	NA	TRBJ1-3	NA	CSVEEGRGGNTIYF	TGCAGCGTTGAAGAGGGGCGAGGTGGAAACACCATATATTTT
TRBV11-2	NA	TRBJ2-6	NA	CASSLRVTNSGANVLTF	TGTGCCAGCAGCTTAAGGGTTACCAACTCTGGGGCCAACGTCCTGACTTTC